This T cell receptor beta chain appears in the sequencing data of a study of cytomegalovirus exposure and HLA in healthy donors. Across the whole study: Sequencing of around 200 million T cells in an earlier analysis found 100 million or so unique TCR beta sequences. Study-level points and caveats: Within an earlier analysis, most TCR beta V segments proved productive either about 90% or about 30% of the time. Analysis was performed later, and it showed HLA-associated TCR beta chains to be more clonally expanded than equally common others. For TCR beta chains, V- and J-gene trimming was later linked to a missense DCLRE1C variant.

PCR was performed using 60 Vbeta and 13 Jbeta primers. Repertoires were generated with immunoSEQ multiplex PCR, while TCRdb's copy carries only in-frame clones and drops some. The sample shows around 99,000 clones, less than 80% of them seen only once. Of note for this clone: What it binds is not known.

This CDR3 has 15 amino acids. The V end was cut by 4 bases, the J end by 3 bases, with 14 bases between. CDR1 and CDR2 (germline): LGHNA, YNFKEQ. The clonotype comes from a woman aged 50 to 60 in good health and CMV-seropositive. Material: PBMCs. The chain carries TRBV4-2 and TRBJ2-3, with a tentative D call TRBD2 (6 bases). The CDR3 DNA is TGTGCCAGCAGCCCAACGGGGGAAAAGACAGATACGCAGTATTTT. Amino acid sequence: CASSPTGEKTDTQYF.